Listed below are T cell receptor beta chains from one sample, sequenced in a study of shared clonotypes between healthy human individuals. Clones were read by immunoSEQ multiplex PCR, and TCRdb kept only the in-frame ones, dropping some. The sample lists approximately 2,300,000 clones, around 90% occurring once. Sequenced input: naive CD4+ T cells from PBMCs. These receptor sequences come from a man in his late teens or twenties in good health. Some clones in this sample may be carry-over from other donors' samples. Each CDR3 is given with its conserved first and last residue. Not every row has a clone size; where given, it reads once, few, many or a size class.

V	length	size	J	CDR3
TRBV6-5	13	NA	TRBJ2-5	CAIKREITETQYF
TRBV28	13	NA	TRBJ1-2	CASSSPSDAGYTF
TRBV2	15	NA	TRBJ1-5	CASRSTGPSNQPQHF
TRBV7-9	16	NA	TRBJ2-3	CASSLRTGEATDTQYF
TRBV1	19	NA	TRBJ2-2	CTSSQDALAGSSDTGELFF
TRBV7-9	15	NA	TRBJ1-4	CASSFWTGTNEKLFF
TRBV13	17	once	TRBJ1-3	CASSLALGQVTGNTIYF
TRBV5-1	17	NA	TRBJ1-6	CASSLVGGSAYNSPLHF
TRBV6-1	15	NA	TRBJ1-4	CASSEAGYVNEKLFF
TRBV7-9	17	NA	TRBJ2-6	CASSPSNQGSGANVLTF
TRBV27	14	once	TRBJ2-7	CASSLRLVAGEQYF
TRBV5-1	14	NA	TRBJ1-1	CASSPQGMNTEAFF
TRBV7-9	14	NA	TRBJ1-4	CASSGPGSRGKLFF
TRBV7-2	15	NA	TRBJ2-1	CASSASLEGGNEQFF
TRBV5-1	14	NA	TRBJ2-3	CASSSTGAGDTQYF
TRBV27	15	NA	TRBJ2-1	CASSQSGTNLNEQFF
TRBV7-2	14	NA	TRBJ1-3	CASSSGFSGNTIYF
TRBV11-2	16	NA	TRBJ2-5	CASSLPFGGQAKTQYF
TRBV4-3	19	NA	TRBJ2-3	CASSQEMYGTSGRQDTQYF
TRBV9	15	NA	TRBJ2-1	CASSPHGSSENEQFF
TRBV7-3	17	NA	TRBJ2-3	CASSPVGGSGSIDTQYF
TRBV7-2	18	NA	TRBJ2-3	CASSFPLGSRYTSDTQYF
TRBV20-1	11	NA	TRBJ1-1	CSARPGQLTFF
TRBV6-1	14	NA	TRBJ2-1	CASSPPLRGNEQFF
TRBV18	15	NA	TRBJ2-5	CASSPRGDISETQYF
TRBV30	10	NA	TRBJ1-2	CAARGGGYTF
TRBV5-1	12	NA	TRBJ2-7	CASSRDTSEQYF
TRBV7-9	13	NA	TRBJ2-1	CASSFSVGYEQFF
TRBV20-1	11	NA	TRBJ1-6	CSAGRGSPLHF